What follows are 18 T cell receptor beta chains derived from one specimen sequenced in a study of T cell responses to AZD1222 COVID-19 vaccine. Clones were sequenced by immunoSEQ multiplex PCR, and TCRdb holds only the in-frame ones, with some missing. The table includes more than 95,000 clones, roughly 90% detected once. The sample in question was peripheral blood, obtained on day 0 of AZD1222 vaccination. These receptors all come from an adult in good health.

The CDR3 nucleotides are TGTGCCAGCAACCCTGCGGGGGGTACGCAGTATTTT. This codes for CASNPAGGTQYF. The rearrangement links TRBV11-3 to TRBJ2-3, with 8 bases that match TRBD2. The V and J ends lost 7 bases and 8 bases, in that order; junction bases with no gene match: 5. CDR1 is SGHNT, CDR2 YENEEA, per germline. The CDR3 spans 12 residues.

This clone was seen a few times. The chain has TRBV3-1 (or the pseudogene TRBV3-2) and TRBJ2-7; 7 bases agree with TRBD1. CDR3 length: 13 residues. Germline V gene sequence: CDR1 LGHDT, CDR2 YNNKEL (reference sequence). J lost 3 bases, V lost 1 base, and 0 bases had no gene match. The CDR3 reads CASSQGQGYEQYF. In nucleotides, the CDR3 is TGTGCCAGCAGCCAAGGACAGGGCTACGAGCAGTACTTC.

V gene TRBV9 combines with J gene TRBJ2-1; no clear D gene. The CDR3 loop spans 13 amino acids. The germline V gene has CDR1 SGDLS and CDR2 YYNGEE. V lost 0 bases and J lost 13, with 14 bases in between. CDR3 region: CASSVDTGWSQFF. The CDR3 DNA reads as TGTGCCAGCAGCGTAGATACCGGTTGGTCCCAGTTCTTC.

This chain links TRBV28 with TRBJ2-6; no definite D call. CDR3 length: 16 residues. CDR1 is MDHEN, CDR2 SYDVKM, per germline. Trimming cost V 6 bases and J 0 bases, with 12 bases left between them. CDR3 sequence: CASSKWGDSGANVLTF. The CDR3 DNA reads as TGTGCCAGCAGCAAATGGGGTGACTCTGGGGCCAACGTCCTGACTTTC.

This clone appeared a single time. The rearrangement joins TRBV18 to TRBJ2-3; 14 nucleotides agree with TRBD2. In germline, CDR1 is KGHSH, CDR2 LQKENI. The CDR3 loop spans 20 amino acids. V trimming: 2 bases; J trimming: 5 bases; junction bases outside the gene matches: 15. The DNA for the CDR3 is TGTGCCAGCTCACCAACGGGACTAGCGGGAGAAGACGGAGACGGAGATACGCAGTATTTT. Translation: CASSPTGLAGEDGDGDTQYF.

This clone has a single count. This chain connects TRBV5-4 to TRBJ2-7; weak D call: TRBD1 (6 bases). V shed 0 bases and J shed 3 bases, with 10 bases lying between them. This CDR3 contains 14 residues. Germline V gives CDR1 SGHNT, CDR2 YYREEE (reference sequence). In DNA, the CDR3 is TGTGCCAGCAGCTTGGGACAGGAAAGCTACGAGCAGTACTTC. It yields the protein CASSLGQESYEQYF.

The rearrangement links TRBV9 to TRBJ1-2, with D possibly matching TRBD1 (6 bases). CDR1 is SGDLS, CDR2 YYNGEE, per germline. The CDR3 sequence is 14 residues long. V lost 3 bases to trimming and J lost 6 bases, with 15 bases between them. The CDR3 DNA follows: TGTGCCAGCAGCGATTGGGACACGGAGGATGGCTACACCTTC. Protein: CASSDWDTEDGYTF. Using reference TRBV9 and TRBJ1-2 for the parts outside the CDR3, the full variable domain is DSGVTQTPKHLITATGQRVTLRCSPRSGDLSVYWYQQSLDQGLQFLIQYYNGEERAKGNILERFSAQQFPDLHSELNLSSLELGDSALYFCASSDWDTEDGYTFGSGTRLTVV.

The chain uses TRBV7-8 and TRBJ2-7; no definite D call. This CDR3 has 14 residues. Per the germline V gene, CDR1 is SGHVS and CDR2 is FQNEAQ. V shed 2 bases and J shed 0 bases, with 8 bases lying between them. The CDR3 nucleotides read TGTGCCAGCAGCTTACCCGGTTCCTCCTACGAGCAGTACTTC. As protein: CASSLPGSSYEQYF.

The V call is TRBV14, the J call TRBJ1-1; D remains unclear. Trimming removed 3 bases at V and 0 bases at J, with 11 bases between. The CDR3 runs 15 residues. Germline-derived CDR1 and CDR2 are SGHDN and FVKESK. CDR3 nucleotides: TGTGCCAGCAGCCAGGCGTGGGCCCTGAACACTGAAGCTTTCTTT. This gives the protein CASSQAWALNTEAFF. Together with reference TRBV14 and TRBJ1-1, the CDR3 gives the full variable domain: EAGVTQFPSHSVIEKGQTVTLRCDPISGHDNLYWYRRVMGKEIKFLLHFVKESKQDESGMPNNRFLAERTGGTYSTLKVQPAELEDSGVYFCASSQAWALNTEAFFGQGTRLTVV.

The chain combines TRBV12-3 or TRBV12-4 with TRBJ1-2; no definite D call. The CDR3 runs to 12 residues. Trimming cost V 3 bases and J 7 bases, with 9 bases left between them. CDR3 DNA: TGTGCCAGCAGTTTGTGGCCCAGTGGCTACACCTTC. Its translation: CASSLWPSGYTF.

V gene TRBV7-8 combines with J gene TRBJ1-5; perhaps TRBD1 as D (5 bases). The CDR3 runs 14 residues. The V end was cut by 1 base, the J end by 4 bases, with 8 bases between. Per germline, CDR1 SGHVS and CDR2 FQNEAQ. The CDR3 DNA follows: TGTGCCAGCAGCTTAGGGGGACGAAATCAGCCCCAGCATTTT. Translating gives CASSLGGRNQPQHF.

The chain has TRBV6-5 and TRBJ1-5; no firm D call. V lost 6 bases and J 3 bases, leaving 9 bases between the germline ends. The CDR3 is 13 residues long. CDR1 and CDR2 (germline): MNHEY, SVGAGI. This CDR3 is CASRPGYNQPQHF. CDR3 in DNA: TGTGCCAGCAGGCCGGGATACAATCAGCCCCAGCATTTT.

This chain uses TRBV12-3 or TRBV12-4 with TRBJ2-3; D gene ambiguous. V lost 3 bases to trimming and J lost 4 bases, with 8 bases between them. The CDR3 sequence is 13 residues long. CDR3 sequence reads: CASSFTQADTQYF. CDR3 sequence (DNA): TGTGCCAGCAGTTTTACCCAGGCAGATACGCAGTATTTT.

The chain uses TRBV11-3 and TRBJ2-3; no definite D call. The CDR3 has 12 residues. Trimming removed 5 bases from V and 7 bases from J, with 10 bases in between. The V gene's germline CDR1 is SGHNT and CDR2 YENEEA. The DNA of the CDR3 is TGTGCCAGCAGCCTCTCCCGGAATACGCAGTATTTT. Translation gives CASSLSRNTQYF. Complete variable domain (other parts from reference TRBV11-3 and TRBJ2-3): EAGVVQSPRYKIIEKKQPVAFWCNPISGHNTLYWYLQNLGQGPELLIRYENEEAVDDSQLPKDRFSAERLKGVDSTLKIQPAELGDSAVYLCASSLSRNTQYFGPGTRLTVL.

This clone was counted once. The V and J genes are TRBV28 and TRBJ2-3, with TRBD2 matching 13 bases. Germline V lookup: CDR1 MDHEN, CDR2 SYDVKM. V trimming: 2 bases; J trimming: 6 bases; junction bases outside the gene matches: 8. The CDR3 contains 17 residues. CDR3 DNA: TGTGCCAGCAGTTTAGGGGGACTAGCGGGGAGGTCGGATACGCAGTATTTT. Amino acid sequence: CASSLGGLAGRSDTQYF.

The CDR3 loop reads CASSFAGVGYTF. CDR3 sequence (DNA): TGTGCCAGCAGCTTCGCAGGGGTTGGCTACACCTTC. The genes are TRBV5-6 and TRBJ1-2; D may be TRBD1 (6 bases). The germline V gene has CDR1 SGHDT and CDR2 YYEEEE. This CDR3 spans 12 amino acids. Trimming left V 2 bases short and J 7 bases short, with 9 bases between.

This chain uses TRBV6-5 with TRBJ1-4, with 10 positions matching TRBD1. CDR1 is MNHEY and CDR2 is SVGAGI in the germline V gene. The CDR3 is 15 amino acids. Trimming at V came to 5 bases and at J to 9 bases, leaving 9 bases not matched to a gene. In nucleotides, the CDR3 is TGTGCCAGCAGTATGACCGGGACAGGGGCCAAAAAACTGTTTTTT. Translating gives CASSMTGTGAKKLFF.

The rearrangement joins TRBV5-4 to TRBJ1-1; no clear D gene. The CDR3 spans 15 residues. Germline V gene sequence: CDR1 SGHNT, CDR2 YYREEE (reference sequence). V lost 0 bases and J 0 bases, leaving 9 bases between the germline ends. This CDR3 is CASSLVGVMNTEAFF. CDR3 bases: TGTGCCAGCAGCTTGGTTGGGGTGATGAACACTGAAGCTTTCTTT.